This T cell receptor (beta chain) stems from a study of shared clonotypes between healthy human individuals. Terminally differentiated effector memory CD45RA+ cells were excluded by CCR7 positive selection of CD45RO-negative cells. All donors were healthy HIV-negative adults lacking recent acute infections or vaccinations. The assay was immunoSEQ multiplex PCR, and TCRdb's table has in-frame clones only and misses some. Of roughly 590,000 clones in the sample, nearly 97% were seen once. The receptor comes from a woman in her twenties or thirties in good health. The sequencing input was naive CD8+ T cells sorted from blood.

The CDR3 DNA reads TGTGCCAGCAGTTACTCAACAGGGACCTCCTACGAGCAGTACTTC. Protein product: CASSYSTGTSYEQYF. The chain combines TRBV6-6 with TRBJ2-7; D is possibly TRBD1 (6 bases). The length of the CDR3 is 15 residues. Germline lookup yields CDR1 MNHNY and CDR2 SVGAGI (reference sequence). The V and J ends lost 0 bases and 0 bases respectively, with 9 bases between them.